The entry below describes one TCR beta chain. This clonotype was seen many times. Its antigen is still unknown. One base away there is no much larger clone; base qualities are not given. This entry comes from a study of T cells in Graves' hyperthyroidism and ophthalmopathy (dated by TCRdb to the late 2010s). Regarding the complete study: Peripheral blood was collected at initial diagnosis, before any treatment. The paper describes TCR Vbeta CDR3 sequencing of about 140 peripheral blood samples, made up of 43 ophthalmopathy patients, some 80 hyperthyroidism patients and about 17 progressor patients. After sampling, hyperthyroidism patients received methimazole starting at 30 mg daily, and ophthalmopathy patients received high-dose intravenous methylprednisolone. Thyroid tissue and blood T-cell repertoires from roughly six Graves' hyperthyroidism patients were also compared in the study. For training and testing, the roughly 100 patients in the discovery cohort were randomly divided in a 7:3 ratio. Prospective prediction of ophthalmopathy was tested in an independent validation cohort consisting of fewer than 20 hyperthyroidism patients and around 16 patients who later progressed to ophthalmopathy. TCR V-J signatures able to tell the groups apart were searched for in a discovery cohort of 90 to 100 patients, of whom more than 40 had Graves' ophthalmopathy and more than 55 had stable Graves' hyperthyroidism.

Unmatched junction bases come to 9, with V trimmed by 0 bases and J by 10 bases. From a lookup of the germline V gene, CDR1 and CDR2 are SGHAT and FQNNGV. The CDR3 holds 17 amino acids from the cysteine to the phenylalanine. The kept DNA is CDR3 alone, 51 bases in frame from the first base. The TCR beta CDR3 regions were amplified from RNA transcripts. The TCR CDR3 was subjected to a first round of RT-PCR using the HTBI primer set and the Qiagen OneStep RT-PCR kit. A second multiplex PCR round built the libraries, followed by size selection and purification. Paired-end sequencing of the libraries was performed with 100 bp reads on an Illumina HiSeq2000. On the authors' methods: SOAPnuke was used to process the raw data, throwing out any read that contained adapters or uncalled bases, had a mean Phred below 15, or lacked an exact constant-primer or identifier match. High-quality paired reads were merged with COPE v1.2.5, and unique nucleotide sequences were defined as clonotypes. MiTCR v1.1 was used to align the clonotypes against IMGT TRBV, TRBD and TRBJ reference segments. Only V-J combinations with frequency above 0.0001, covering about 99% of repertoires, were analysed. A TCS score was defined as the ratio of F50 (clonal expansion) to E x V (chaos), with BLOSUM62-based TCRdist applied between CDR3 peptides within each V-J. Welch's t-statistics and random forest reduced several hundred V-J features to 13, which were used in a naive Bayes classifier (R e1071). TCRdb reran the public reads through fastp at Q25 and MiXCR, keeping productive beta chains. Each CDR3 protein appears once, grouped with its most common genes and DNA. The V and J calls and clone size come from TCRdb's table, not from the authors' own analysis. Within this sample are more than 500,000 distinct CDR3 sequences, with 15% to 20% of them counted one time only. The ten most abundant clones make up 3.8% of the sample.

A patient counted as having stable Graves' hyperthyroidism if no progression to ophthalmopathy occurred over 18 months of follow-up. Hyperthyroidism patients were newly diagnosed, with disease duration under 2 months, and aged 18 to 65 years. Any patient with an uncontrolled infection, another autoimmune disease, pregnancy or lactation was excluded. Clinical symptoms, serum thyroxine and TRAb, thyroid ultrasound, and orbital computed tomography formed the basis for the diagnoses. Ficoll-Paque density gradient centrifugation was used to isolate PBMCs from around 10 ml of fresh peripheral blood. Trizol reagent was used to extract total RNA, and RNA quality was then checked on an Agilent 2100 Bioanalyzer. What the authors observed across the whole study: Sample size was not statistically predetermined, and blinding of investigators to group allocation was not performed. Most expanded thyroid clonotypes (frequency above 0.001) were also found in blood, which suggests that blood repertoires may mirror thyroid immune responses. In cross-validation, a model built on a 13 V-J signature told ophthalmopathy apart from stable hyperthyroidism with about 90% sensitivity and about 81% specificity, and in testing the same model reached 80%/75%. In validation, progression to ophthalmopathy was predicted by the model with about 70% sensitivity and about 72% specificity, a median of around 6.5 months before onset.

The chain is assembled from TRBV11-2 and TRBJ2-1, with 13 junctional bases fitting TRBD2. The sequence derives from a woman younger than 45 with Graves' hyperthyroidism. Sequenced sample: blood. The bases are TGTGCCAGCAGCTTAGATCTCGGACTAGCGGGAGTTAGCGAGCAGTTCTTC. Protein translation: CASSLDLGLAGVSEQFF. The full variable domain, completed from the reference TRBV11-2 and TRBJ2-1 proteins outside the CDR3, reads EAGVAQSPRYKIIEKRQSVAFWCNPISGHATLYWYQQILGQGPKLLIQFQNNGVVDDSQLPKDRFSAERLKGVDSTLKIQPAKLEDSAVYLCASSLDLGLAGVSEQFFGPGTRLTVL.